A selection of T cell receptor beta chains follows, all from one sample in a study of blood T cell repertoires in COVID-19. Clones were sequenced by immunoSEQ multiplex PCR, and TCRdb holds only the in-frame ones, with some missing. The sample includes around 120,000 clones, roughly four fifths of them seen just once. The material sequenced was peripheral blood. These receptors were collected from a man in his forties with active or convalescent COVID-19. The CDR3 runs from the conserved cysteine through the conserved F or W. Fields, in order: clone size, D gene, J gene, V gene, CDR3 DNA, CDR3 protein. D genes are given only for firm matches. A clone size is listed for some rows: how often the clone was seen (once, few, many), or a class if it is expanded.

clone_size: .; d_call: .; j_call: TRBJ2-1; v_call: TRBV19; cdr3_nt: TGTGCCAGTAGTATCGGTGGCAATGAGCAGTTCTTC; cdr3_aa: CASSIGGNEQFF
clone_size: .; d_call: .; j_call: TRBJ1-1; v_call: TRBV2; cdr3_nt: TGTGCCAGCAGGGAACTCCGCGGTGACCACACTGAAGCTTTCTTT; cdr3_aa: CASRELRGDHTEAFF
clone_size: few; d_call: TRBD1; j_call: TRBJ2-5; v_call: TRBV4-1; cdr3_nt: TGCGCCAGCAGCCAAGAGACAGGGTCATGGGAGACCCAGTACTTC; cdr3_aa: CASSQETGSWETQYF
clone_size: .; d_call: .; j_call: TRBJ2-5; v_call: TRBV9; cdr3_nt: TGTGCCAGCAGCTCCCCGTCACAGGGCGGCGCGACCCAGTACTTC; cdr3_aa: CASSSPSQGGATQYF
clone_size: once; d_call: TRBD1; j_call: TRBJ2-2; v_call: TRBV5-3; cdr3_nt: TGTGCCAGAAGCTTACGGGACAGGGAAGCGATAACCGGGGAGCTGTTTTTT; cdr3_aa: CARSLRDREAITGELFF
clone_size: .; d_call: .; j_call: TRBJ2-1; v_call: TRBV11-3; cdr3_nt: TGTGCCAGCAGCCAGAGGGCGGGCTCCTACAATGAGCAGTTCTTC; cdr3_aa: CASSQRAGSYNEQFF
clone_size: .; d_call: TRBD1; j_call: TRBJ2-7; v_call: TRBV11-2; cdr3_nt: TGTGCCAGCAGCCCGCCCCGGGGACAGGTTCTGGAGCAGTACTTC; cdr3_aa: CASSPPRGQVLEQYF
clone_size: once; d_call: TRBD1; j_call: TRBJ2-7; v_call: TRBV20-1; cdr3_nt: TGCAGTGCTAGTCTGGACAGGGGTACCTACGAGCAGTACTTC; cdr3_aa: CSASLDRGTYEQYF
clone_size: few; d_call: .; j_call: TRBJ1-2; v_call: TRBV19; cdr3_nt: TGTGCCAGCGGGTTAATAGGCTATGGCTACACCTTC; cdr3_aa: CASGLIGYGYTF
clone_size: .; d_call: .; j_call: TRBJ2-7; v_call: TRBV3-1/TRBV3-2; cdr3_nt: TGTGCCAGCAGCCCGAGGGGCGACAGGTTCTCCTACGAGCAGTACTTC; cdr3_aa: CASSPRGDRFSYEQYF
clone_size: .; d_call: TRBD2; j_call: TRBJ2-5; v_call: TRBV3-1/TRBV3-2; cdr3_nt: TGTGCCAGCAGCCAACGGGGGGGTCAAGAGACCCAGTACTTC; cdr3_aa: CASSQRGGQETQYF
clone_size: .; d_call: .; j_call: TRBJ1-5; v_call: TRBV29-1; cdr3_nt: TGCAGCGTTGGGGGGGTTAATCAGCCCCAGCATTTT; cdr3_aa: CSVGGVNQPQHF
clone_size: .; d_call: .; j_call: TRBJ1-6; v_call: TRBV6-5; cdr3_nt: TGTGCCAGCACCTGGGCAGGGTGGGGATCACCCCTCCACTTT; cdr3_aa: CASTWAGWGSPLHF
clone_size: .; d_call: .; j_call: TRBJ1-3; v_call: TRBV18; cdr3_nt: TGTGCCAGCTCACCATCCCCAGGGACTGGAAACACCATATATTTT; cdr3_aa: CASSPSPGTGNTIYF
clone_size: once; d_call: TRBD2; j_call: TRBJ2-7; v_call: TRBV6-4; cdr3_nt: TGTGCCAGCAGTGACTCCTGCGGGGGGGTATCCTACGAGCAGTACTTC; cdr3_aa: CASSDSCGGVSYEQYF
clone_size: .; d_call: TRBD1; j_call: TRBJ2-7; v_call: TRBV7-2; cdr3_nt: TGTGCCAGCAGCCGGACAGGGGGCTACGAGCAGTACTTC; cdr3_aa: CASSRTGGYEQYF
clone_size: .; d_call: .; j_call: TRBJ1-2; v_call: TRBV5-4; cdr3_nt: TGTGCCAGCAGCTCCCCCCCCAGTAACTATGGCTACACCTTC; cdr3_aa: CASSSPPSNYGYTF
clone_size: .; d_call: TRBD2; j_call: TRBJ2-5; v_call: TRBV5-4; cdr3_nt: TGTGCCAGCAGCCGGGGGGAGGGGGAGACCCAGTACTTC; cdr3_aa: CASSRGEGETQYF
clone_size: few; d_call: .; j_call: TRBJ2-7; v_call: TRBV7-9; cdr3_nt: TGTGCCAGCAGCGACAACAGGGCGAGCTCCTACGAGCAGTACTTC; cdr3_aa: CASSDNRASSYEQYF
clone_size: .; d_call: TRBD1; j_call: TRBJ2-7; v_call: TRBV7-9; cdr3_nt: TGTGCCAGCAGCTCCCCTGGGGACAGGGGCCTTTTTGACTCCTACGAGCAGTACTTC; cdr3_aa: CASSSPGDRGLFDSYEQYF
clone_size: .; d_call: .; j_call: TRBJ1-6; v_call: TRBV14; cdr3_nt: TGTGCCAGCAGCCATTACACAGTGGGTTATTCACCCCTCCACTTT; cdr3_aa: CASSHYTVGYSPLHF
clone_size: few; d_call: .; j_call: TRBJ1-1; v_call: TRBV9; cdr3_nt: TGTGCCAGCAGCGTCACAGCGAACACTGAAGCTTTCTTT; cdr3_aa: CASSVTANTEAFF
clone_size: .; d_call: TRBD2; j_call: TRBJ2-2; v_call: TRBV5-5; cdr3_nt: TGTGCCAGCAGCTTCCTTAGCGGGGGCGGGTACACCGGGGAGCTGTTTTTT; cdr3_aa: CASSFLSGGGYTGELFF
clone_size: .; d_call: .; j_call: TRBJ1-4; v_call: TRBV5-1; cdr3_nt: TGCGCCAGCAGCACCGGGACAACCAACTCTAATGAAAAACTGTTTTTT; cdr3_aa: CASSTGTTNSNEKLFF
clone_size: few; d_call: .; j_call: TRBJ2-2; v_call: TRBV5-5; cdr3_nt: TGTGCCAGCAGCTTGGCCTACGGGGAGCTGTTTTTT; cdr3_aa: CASSLAYGELFF
clone_size: .; d_call: .; j_call: TRBJ1-3; v_call: TRBV6-5; cdr3_nt: TGTGCCAGCACCTGGACAGCCGACTCTGGAAACACCATATATTTT; cdr3_aa: CASTWTADSGNTIYF
clone_size: once; d_call: .; j_call: TRBJ2-7; v_call: TRBV6-5; cdr3_nt: TGTGCCAGCAAAACTCCGGGGAACGACTACGAGCAGTACTTC; cdr3_aa: CASKTPGNDYEQYF
clone_size: few; d_call: TRBD2; j_call: TRBJ2-1; v_call: TRBV19; cdr3_nt: TGTGCCAGTAGTATGACCTCACTAGCGGGCGACAGCTCCTACAATGAGCAGTTCTTC; cdr3_aa: CASSMTSLAGDSSYNEQFF
clone_size: .; d_call: TRBD1; j_call: TRBJ1-5; v_call: TRBV7-9; cdr3_nt: TGTGCCAGCAGCTTAGATCAGGGGGTAGTTCAGCCCCAGCATTTT; cdr3_aa: CASSLDQGVVQPQHF
clone_size: .; d_call: .; j_call: TRBJ2-7; v_call: TRBV29-1; cdr3_nt: TGCAGCGTTGAGGTACAGGGTTACGAGCAGTACTTC; cdr3_aa: CSVEVQGYEQYF
clone_size: once; d_call: TRBD2; j_call: TRBJ2-1; v_call: TRBV19; cdr3_nt: TGTGCCAGTAGCAAGTTAGCGGGGGGCTCCTACAATGAGCAGTTCTTC; cdr3_aa: CASSKLAGGSYNEQFF
clone_size: .; d_call: TRBD2; j_call: TRBJ2-1; v_call: TRBV5-1; cdr3_nt: TGCGCCAGCAGCGTGGGACTAGCGGTGAGGAGCTCCTACAATGAGCAGTTCTTC; cdr3_aa: CASSVGLAVRSSYNEQFF
clone_size: .; d_call: .; j_call: TRBJ2-2; v_call: TRBV19; cdr3_nt: TGTGCCAGTAGTATCATTTCGACAGGCGCGGCAACCGGGGAGCTGTTTTTT; cdr3_aa: CASSIISTGAATGELFF
clone_size: .; d_call: .; j_call: TRBJ1-4; v_call: TRBV7-2; cdr3_nt: TGTGCCAGCAGTCCGAGGGGGATTTCCTTTGAAAAACTGTTTTTT; cdr3_aa: CASSPRGISFEKLFF
clone_size: .; d_call: TRBD2; j_call: TRBJ2-3; v_call: TRBV5-5; cdr3_nt: TGTGCCAGCAGCTTGGACGGACTAGCGGGGGGGCGGGCGAAAGATACGCAGTATTTT; cdr3_aa: CASSLDGLAGGRAKDTQYF
clone_size: .; d_call: .; j_call: TRBJ2-7; v_call: TRBV15; cdr3_nt: TGTGCCACCAGCAGGGGGGGACGTCCACCTTTCTCCTACGAGCAGTACTTC; cdr3_aa: CATSRGGRPPFSYEQYF
clone_size: .; d_call: .; j_call: TRBJ2-6; v_call: TRBV5-1; cdr3_nt: TGCGCCAGCAGCTTGGCTTCAGGGTCTGGGGCCAACGTCCTGACTTTC; cdr3_aa: CASSLASGSGANVLTF
clone_size: .; d_call: .; j_call: TRBJ1-6; v_call: TRBV27; cdr3_nt: TGTGCCAGCAGTTTGGCCAGGGTAAATTCACCCCTCCACTTT; cdr3_aa: CASSLARVNSPLHF
clone_size: few; d_call: .; j_call: TRBJ2-7; v_call: TRBV6-6; cdr3_nt: TGTGCCAGCAGTTACCACTACGAGCAGTACTTC; cdr3_aa: CASSYHYEQYF
clone_size: .; d_call: .; j_call: TRBJ1-3; v_call: TRBV9; cdr3_nt: TGTGCCAGCAGCACCGGGATCTCGGGAAACACCATATATTTT; cdr3_aa: CASSTGISGNTIYF
clone_size: once; d_call: .; j_call: TRBJ1-2; v_call: TRBV18; cdr3_nt: TGTGCCAGCTCACCCGAACGGACTGGGAACTATGGCTACACCTTC; cdr3_aa: CASSPERTGNYGYTF
clone_size: .; d_call: TRBD1; j_call: TRBJ2-5; v_call: TRBV5-1; cdr3_nt: TGCGCCTCCGGGACAGGGGCTGAGACCCAGTACTTC; cdr3_aa: CASGTGAETQYF
clone_size: .; d_call: TRBD1; j_call: TRBJ1-2; v_call: TRBV5-1; cdr3_nt: TGCGCCAGCAGCGATTCCGACAGGGTCCTCGGCTACACCTTC; cdr3_aa: CASSDSDRVLGYTF
clone_size: once; d_call: TRBD1; j_call: TRBJ1-3; v_call: TRBV5-6; cdr3_nt: TGTGCCAGCAGCCTTAGGGGACAGACTACTGGAAACACCATATATTTT; cdr3_aa: CASSLRGQTTGNTIYF
clone_size: .; d_call: .; j_call: TRBJ2-6; v_call: TRBV29-1; cdr3_nt: TGCAGCGTTGTAAGTGACCGGGGTCCCTCTGGGGCCAACGTCCTGACTTTC; cdr3_aa: CSVVSDRGPSGANVLTF
clone_size: .; d_call: TRBD1; j_call: TRBJ1-1; v_call: TRBV5-1; cdr3_nt: TGCGCCAGCAGTTATTCTGACAGGGGCATGAACACTGAAGCTTTCTTT; cdr3_aa: CASSYSDRGMNTEAFF